These 18 T cell receptor beta chains came from one sample sequenced in a study of beta chain features in type 1 diabetes. Study-level results: Type 1 diabetes patients had TCRB CDR3s that were shorter (moderately but significantly so) in all four CD4+ subsets.

Expressed TCRB transcripts were sequenced, since all the RNA that had been isolated was reverse transcribed. Clones were sequenced by immunoSEQ multiplex PCR, and TCRdb holds only the in-frame ones, with some missing. The table has 250,000 to 350,000 clones, about 15% seen once. Antigens of these TCRs are unknown. Material for sequencing was naive CD4+ T cells from blood. The receptor set was obtained from a man younger than 35 with type 1 diabetes.

The V gene is TRBV7-9, the J gene TRBJ2-3; D may be TRBD2 (5 bases). V lost 5 bases and J lost 0, with 9 bases in between. There are 14 residues in the CDR3. Per germline, CDR1 SEHNR and CDR2 FQNEAQ (reference sequence). CDR3 sequence: CASSREASTDTQYF. CDR3 DNA: TGTGCCAGCAGCCGGGAAGCTAGCACAGATACGCAGTATTTT.

This clone was detected a few times. The chain uses TRBV11-2 and TRBJ2-7; D possibly corresponds to TRBD2 (5 bases). CDR3 length equals 13 residues. V lost 5 bases and J 4 bases, leaving 12 bases between the germline ends. Germline assignment: CDR1 SGHAT and CDR2 FQNNGV. CDR3 protein: CASSKFGEYEQYF. In DNA, the CDR3 is TGTGCCAGCAGCAAATTTGGGGAGTACGAGCAGTACTTC.

This clone was found a few times. The chain joins TRBV7-2 to TRBJ2-3, with 10 positions matching TRBD2. CDR3 size: 15 residues. Germline loops: CDR1 SGHTA, CDR2 FQGNSA. V was pared by 3 bases and J by 4 bases, with 4 bases of the junction left unmatched. CDR3 sequence (DNA): TGTGCCAGCAGCTTCTCTCTAGCGGGGGCAGATACGCAGTATTTT. Amino acids: CASSFSLAGADTQYF.

This clone was counted between two and nine times. This rearrangement joins TRBV7-3 to TRBJ2-3, with TRBD2 as a possible D gene (5 bases). Trimming took 1 base from V and 10 from J, leaving 12 bases between them. The CDR3 loop spans 13 amino acids. From germline, CDR1 is SGHTA and CDR2 FQGTGA. This CDR3 reads CASSLISGNAQYF. CDR3 sequence (DNA): TGTGCCAGCAGCTTAATCTCCGGGAATGCGCAGTATTTT. Full variable domain (missing parts from reference TRBV7-3 and TRBJ2-3): GAGVSQTPSNKVTEKGKYVELRCDPISGHTALYWYRQSLGQGPEFLIYFQGTGAADDSGLPNDRFFAVRPEGSVSTLKIQRTERGDSAVYLCASSLISGNAQYFGPGTRLTVL.

This clone was seen a few times. V gene TRBV9 combines with J gene TRBJ2-3; no reliable D call. V shed 4 bases and J shed 7 bases, with 22 bases lying between them. Germline-derived CDR1 and CDR2 are SGDLS and YYNGEE. The CDR3 has 16 residues. In DNA, the CDR3 is TGTGCCAGCAGCATAAGACCAGCGAGCCTCGGAAATACGCAGTATTTT. This sequence encodes CASSIRPASLGNTQYF.

The genes are TRBV28 and TRBJ2-1; tentative D call: TRBD2 (6 bases). There are 12 residues in the CDR3. Germline V lookup: CDR1 MDHEN, CDR2 SYDVKM. With 5 bases removed from V and 10 bases from J, the gap between germline ends came to 12 bases. The chain's CDR3 is CASSLPGREQFF. The CDR3 nucleotides are TGTGCCAGCAGTCTTCCAGGGAGGGAGCAGTTCTTC.

V and J are TRBV7-2 and TRBJ2-2; the match to TRBD1 covers 8 bases. This CDR3 contains 15 residues. With 2 bases clipped from V and 6 bases from J, the junction kept 5 bases outside the gene matches. Germline loops: CDR1 SGHTA, CDR2 FQGNSA. CDR3 sequence: CASSLQGAIPGELFF. As DNA, the CDR3 is TGTGCCAGCAGCTTACAGGGGGCGATTCCCGGGGAGCTGTTTTTT. Full variable domain (missing parts from reference TRBV7-2 and TRBJ2-2): GAGVSQSPSNKVTEKGKDVELRCDPISGHTALYWYRQSLGQGLEFLIYFQGNSAPDKSGLPSDRFSAERTGGSVSTLTIQRTQQEDSAVYLCASSLQGAIPGELFFGEGSRLTVL.

The V gene is TRBV27, the J gene TRBJ2-6; D is ambiguous. CDR3 size: 14 residues. V shed 6 bases and J shed 0 bases, with 6 bases lying between them. Germline CDR1 and CDR2: MNHEY and SMNVEV (reference sequence). Written as DNA, the CDR3 is TGTGCCAGCAGAACAGTCTCTGGGGCCAACGTCCTGACTTTC. As protein: CASRTVSGANVLTF.

This clone has a handful of counts. This sequence joins TRBV7-9 and TRBJ1-5; D not certain. Per germline, CDR1 SEHNR and CDR2 FQNEAQ (reference sequence). Trimming pared 6 bases from V and 6 bases from J, leaving 18 bases between. This CDR3 spans 15 amino acids. CDR3 DNA sequence: TGTGCCAGCAGTCGCGCCGCGGAGGCGAGTCAGCCCCAGCATTTT. Protein product: CASSRAAEASQPQHF.

The CDR3 nucleotides read TGTGCCAGCAGCTTCGCGGTTGCCAAAAACATTCAGTACTTC. Its protein is CASSFAVAKNIQYF. This chain links TRBV7-2 with TRBJ2-4, with no clear D. Per the germline V gene, CDR1 is SGHTA and CDR2 is FQGNSA. This CDR3 comprises 14 residues. V shed 3 bases and J shed 1 base, with 7 bases lying between them. The full variable domain, in which reference TRBV7-2 and TRBJ2-4 provide the parts outside the CDR3, is GAGVSQSPSNKVTEKGKDVELRCDPISGHTALYWYRQSLGQGLEFLIYFQGNSAPDKSGLPSDRFSAERTGGSVSTLTIQRTQQEDSAVYLCASSFAVAKNIQYFGAGTRLSVL.

This clone has more than one count but fewer than ten. The genes are TRBV10-2 and TRBJ1-2; 7 bases map to TRBD1. CDR3 size: 12 residues. The J segment lost 4 bases and the V segment lost 6 bases, leaving 2 bases of the junction unmatched. The germline gives CDR1 WSHSY, CDR2 SAAADI. The CDR3 coding sequence is TGCGCCAGCAGACAGGGGCCCTATGGCTACACCTTC. Amino acids: CASRQGPYGYTF.

The chain joins TRBV6-5 to TRBJ1-2; possibly TRBD1 for D (6 bases). Germline V gene sequence: CDR1 MNHEY, CDR2 SVGAGI. Between the trimmed V and J ends, which lost 5 bases and 8 bases, there was a span of 12 bases. This CDR3 region has 12 residues. The CDR3 here is CASSQTGRGYTF. The CDR3 DNA reads TGTGCCAGCAGTCAAACAGGGAGAGGCTACACCTTC.

This clone appeared a few times. Germline is not matched at one junction end, which may reflect a read error. The chain is built from TRBV19 and TRBJ2-7; D perhaps matches TRBD2 (5 bases). In germline, CDR1 is LNHDA, CDR2 SQIVND (reference sequence). The CDR3 is made up of 13 amino acids. CDR3 protein: CASSLDGTYEQYF. Written as DNA, the CDR3 is TGTGCCAGTAGTTTAGACGGGACCTACGAGCAGTACTTC.

This clone turned up a few times. This chain uses TRBV6-1 with TRBJ2-1; TRBD2 matches 9 bases. The V gene's germline CDR1 is MNHNS and CDR2 SASEGT. V was clipped by 2 bases and J by 4 bases; unmatched bases: 15. The CDR3 has 19 residues. For the CDR3, the DNA is TGTGCCAGCAGTGAAAAGGCAAGGGTGGCGGGAGGGCCTTACAATGAGCAGTTCTTC. Protein product: CASSEKARVAGGPYNEQFF.

The chain has TRBV5-4 and TRBJ1-1; D remains unclear. CDR3 length equals 15 residues. Germline V lookup: CDR1 SGHNT, CDR2 YYREEE (reference sequence). V lost 4 bases and J 3 bases, leaving 16 bases between the germline ends. The CDR3 bases are TGTGCCAGCAGCCCTAGACGAGGCGAGGACACTGAAGCTTTCTTT. This sequence encodes CASSPRRGEDTEAFF.

This chain uses TRBV6-5 with TRBJ2-1; TRBD2 agrees at 8 bases. CDR3 length: 15 residues. Per germline, CDR1 MNHEY and CDR2 SVGAGI. Trimming at V came to 2 bases and at J to 8 bases, leaving 8 bases not matched to a gene. This chain's CDR3 is CASSYAGGRSYEQFF. CDR3 nucleotide sequence: TGTGCCAGCAGTTACGCGGGAGGCCGTAGCTATGAGCAGTTCTTC.

This clone turned up a few times. The chain carries TRBV18 and TRBJ2-7; 9 bases are shared with TRBD2. Per the germline V gene, CDR1 is KGHSH and CDR2 is LQKENI. J was trimmed by 4 bases and V by 3 bases; bases with no gene match: 4. This CDR3 has 14 amino acids. The CDR3 DNA follows: TGTGCCAGCTCACCCGGCGGGAGGGGGTACGAGCAGTACTTC. Its translation: CASSPGGRGYEQYF. Full variable domain (remainder filled in from reference TRBV18 and TRBJ2-7): NAGVMQNPRHLVRRRGQEARLRCSPMKGHSHVYWYRQLPEEGLKFMVYLQKENIIDESGMPKERFSAEFPKEGPSILRIQQVVRGDSAAYFCASSPGGRGYEQYFGPGTRLTVT.

This clone has just a few counts. J is TRBJ2-2 and V is TRBV29-1; 9 bases map to TRBD1. Germline lookup yields CDR1 SQVTM and CDR2 ANQGSEA. V shed 6 bases, J shed 10 bases, and the junction held 12 bases outside the gene matches. The CDR3 covers 14 residues. The CDR3 here is CSVGGTGMSVELFF. As DNA, the CDR3 is TGCAGCGTGGGGGGGACAGGGATGTCTGTGGAGCTGTTTTTT.